The 17 T cell receptor beta chains below all came from one sample that was sequenced in a study of cytomegalovirus exposure and HLA in healthy donors (dated by TCRdb to the late 2010s). Library prep was done by the immunoSEQ multiplex PCR assay. A mixture of 60 forward primers for TCR Vbeta segments and 13 reverse primers for TCR Jbeta segments was used in the multiplex PCR. Here the immuneACCESS table is served through TCRdb, limited to in-frame sequences with V and J called. Missing clones are a known gap in these copies; in checked studies unresolved V genes cover under half, and the rest lacks a known reason. Recorded for this sample are 180,000 or so clones; 75% to 85% of them occurred a single time. Together, the top ten hold roughly 0.76% of the sample. Sequenced sample: PBMCs. Every receptor here comes from a female donor in good health and CMV-seronegative.

The table lists this clone with a count of one. A read error may produce the germline difference seen at one junction end. CDR3 coding DNA: TGCGCCAGCAGCTCAAATCCCGCGGGGACGGCCAACGGCCTGACTTTC. Its protein product is CASSSNPAGTANGLTF. J is TRBJ2-6 and V is TRBV5-1; tentatively, D is TRBD2 (6 bases). CDR1 SGHRS and CDR2 YFSETQ come from the germline V gene. CDR3 length equals 16 residues. Full variable domain (missing parts from reference TRBV5-1 and TRBJ2-6): KAGVTQTPRYLIKTRGQQVTLSCSPISGHRSVSWYQQTPGQGLQFLFEYFSETQRNKGNFPGRFSGRQFSNSRSEMNVSTLELGDSALYLCASSSNPAGTANGLTFGAGSRLTVL.

V and J are TRBV27 and TRBJ2-3; TRBD1 is a possible D gene (6 bases). The CDR3 contains 13 residues. Germline loops: CDR1 MNHEY, CDR2 SMNVEV (reference sequence). The CDR3 protein is CPPPQGDPDTQYF. Here the CDR3 DNA reads TGTCCCCCCCCACAGGGAGACCCAGATACGCAGTATTTT.

This rearrangement joins TRBV7-9 to TRBJ1-2; 8 bases match TRBD1. The CDR3 length is 17 residues. Per the germline V gene, CDR1 is SEHNR and CDR2 is FQNEAQ (reference sequence). The V segment lost 2 bases and the J segment 8 bases; nucleotides outside the gene matches: 16. This CDR3 reads CASSLLRPGGMEGGYTF. CDR3 bases: TGTGCCAGCAGCTTATTGAGGCCAGGGGGCATGGAGGGGGGCTACACCTTC.

The J gene is TRBJ1-1, the V gene TRBV28; a weak D match, TRBD1 (6 bases). The CDR3 has 15 residues. The germline gives CDR1 MDHEN, CDR2 SYDVKM. Trimming stripped 4 bases from V and 0 bases from J, with 12 bases between. CDR3 coding DNA: TGTGCCAGCAGTTCACCCGGACAGCTGAACACTGAAGCTTTCTTT. Residues: CASSSPGQLNTEAFF.

The genes are TRBV30 and TRBJ1-5; D might be TRBD1 (5 bases). Germline V gene sequence: CDR1 GTSNPN, CDR2 SVGIG (reference sequence). This CDR3 comprises 15 residues. V was trimmed by 1 base and J by 6 bases, leaving 16 bases between them. DNA for the CDR3: TGTGCCTGGAGTGGGGGCGCCTCGTTCGGTCAGCCCCAGCATTTT. Translated, it gives CAWSGGASFGQPQHF.

The rearrangement joins TRBV11-2 to TRBJ1-5; a possible D gene is TRBD1 (5 bases). From germline, CDR1 is SGHAT and CDR2 FQNNGV. V lost 5 bases and J lost 7, with 15 bases in between. This CDR3 comprises 14 residues. CDR3 bases: TGTGCCAGCAGCCTACAGGAGGGGAACCAGCCCCAGCATTTT. Encoded protein: CASSLQEGNQPQHF.

J is TRBJ1-2 and V is TRBV9, with TRBD1 identical over 7 bases. After removal of 0 bases from V and 4 bases from J, the junction contained 18 bases not matched to a gene. The CDR3 spans 19 residues. Per germline, CDR1 SGDLS and CDR2 YYNGEE. This chain's CDR3 is CASSVGPGTEGTFIYGYTF. In DNA form, the CDR3 reads TGTGCCAGCAGCGTAGGACCCGGGACAGAGGGCACCTTCATCTATGGCTACACCTTC.

Notes on this clone: The junction shows a germline mismatch at one end, possibly a read error. This chain joins TRBV28 and TRBJ2-4; 11 bases are shared with TRBD2. CDR1 and CDR2 from the germline V gene are MDHEN and SYDVKM. This CDR3 region has 23 residues. CDR3 bases: TGTGCCAGCAGTTACGATCCTTGGGACAGGGAACTAGCGGGAGTCCCAGCCCAAAACATTCAGTACTTC. Protein: CASSYDPWDRELAGVPAQNIQYF.

This clone showed up just once. The V and J genes are TRBV21-1 and TRBJ2-5; the table's TRBD1 call for D was not verified on the DNA. TRBV21-1 is shown as a pseudogene. The length of the CDR3 is 19 residues. CDR3 sequence reads: CASSSPKEGQGPRQETQYF. In nucleotides, the CDR3 is TGTGCCAGCAGCTCCCCGAAAGAGGGACAGGGACCGAGGCAAGAGACCCAGTACTTC.

This clone was recorded once. This sequence joins TRBV6-1 and TRBJ1-1, with D tentatively TRBD1 (6 bases). The germline gives CDR1 MNHNS, CDR2 SASEGT. V was trimmed by 7 bases and J by 1 base, leaving 10 bases between them. CDR3 length: 13 residues. As DNA, the CDR3 is TGTGCCAGCACCCAGGGGCCGAACACTGAAGCTTTCTTT. Translating it yields CASTQGPNTEAFF.

The V call is TRBV20-1, the J call TRBJ1-2; D is perhaps TRBD1 (6 bases). Germline V lookup: CDR1 DFQATT, CDR2 SNEGSKA (reference sequence). The CDR3 is 11 amino acids. V dropped 6 bases and J dropped 10 bases, with 15 bases sitting between them. The CDR3 coding sequence is TGCAGTGCCCTTACAGGGAAATACTACACCTTC. Its translation is CSALTGKYYTF.

This clone has just a few counts. J is TRBJ1-1 and V is TRBV7-9, with D uncertain. CDR3 size: 12 residues. Germline CDR1 SEHNR, CDR2 FQNEAQ (reference sequence). Trimming pared 3 bases from V and 7 bases from J, leaving 9 bases between. CDR3 coding DNA: TGTGCCAGCAGCTTGGAGTTGAGTGAAGCTTTCTTT. Residues: CASSLELSEAFF.

This chain uses TRBV7-2 with TRBJ1-5; D uncertain. Germline CDR1 is SGHTA and CDR2 is FQGNSA. The CDR3 is 14 amino acids. The V end lost 3 bases, the J end lost 5 bases, and 11 bases lay between the germline ends. The CDR3 DNA is TGTGCCAGCAGCTTTAAGCGGCAGGATCAGCCCCAGCATTTT. Protein product: CASSFKRQDQPQHF. The full variable domain, its missing parts supplied by reference TRBV7-2 and TRBJ1-5, is GAGVSQSPSNKVTEKGKDVELRCDPISGHTALYWYRQSLGQGLEFLIYFQGNSAPDKSGLPSDRFSAERTGGSVSTLTIQRTQQEDSAVYLCASSFKRQDQPQHFGDGTRLSIL.

Concerning this clone itself: At the DNA level, this CDR3 is encoded by other sequences in the same sample as well. The chain carries TRBV7-2 and TRBJ2-3; TRBD2 might be the D (7 bases). The CDR3 totals 16 residues. V lost 1 base and J lost 3, with 14 bases in between. Germline CDR1 reads SGHTA; CDR2 reads FQGNSA. The CDR3 DNA is TGTGCCAGCAGCTTAGTATGGGGGGGGGCAACAGATACGCAGTATTTT. The encoded protein is CASSLVWGGATDTQYF. The entire variable domain, with the rest obtained from reference TRBV7-2 and TRBJ2-3, is as follows: GAGVSQSPSNKVTEKGKDVELRCDPISGHTALYWYRQSLGQGLEFLIYFQGNSAPDKSGLPSDRFSAERTGGSVSTLTIQRTQQEDSAVYLCASSLVWGGATDTQYFGPGTRLTVL.

The V gene is TRBV5-1, the J gene TRBJ1-4; tentatively, D is TRBD1 (5 bases). This CDR3 contains 15 residues. The germline V and J ends were trimmed by 4 bases and 6 bases, with 16 bases remaining between them. Germline V gene data show CDR1 as SGHRS and CDR2 as YFSETQ. The CDR3: CASSSGQLTDEKLFF. CDR3 sequence (DNA): TGCGCCAGCAGCAGTGGACAACTAACGGATGAAAAACTGTTTTTT.

The V call is TRBV5-4, the J call TRBJ1-3; D might be TRBD1 (5 bases). CDR1 is SGHNT and CDR2 is YYREEE in the germline V gene (reference sequence). Trimming shortened V by 4 bases and J by 0 bases, and 20 bases separated the two germline ends. CDR3 length: 18 amino acids. This chain's CDR3 is CASSPGGTGAISGNTIYF. The CDR3 DNA reads TGTGCCAGCAGCCCCGGGGGTACCGGGGCCATCTCTGGAAACACCATATATTTT.

This rearrangement joins TRBV13 to TRBJ2-7; 8 nucleotides align to TRBD1. Trimming cost V 2 bases and J 5 bases; bases outside gene matches: 5. In germline, CDR1 is PRHDT, CDR2 FYEKMQ (reference sequence). There are 14 residues in the CDR3. The CDR3 loop reads CASSLRQGSHEQYF. CDR3 bases: TGTGCCAGCAGCTTACGACAGGGGAGCCACGAGCAGTACTTC.